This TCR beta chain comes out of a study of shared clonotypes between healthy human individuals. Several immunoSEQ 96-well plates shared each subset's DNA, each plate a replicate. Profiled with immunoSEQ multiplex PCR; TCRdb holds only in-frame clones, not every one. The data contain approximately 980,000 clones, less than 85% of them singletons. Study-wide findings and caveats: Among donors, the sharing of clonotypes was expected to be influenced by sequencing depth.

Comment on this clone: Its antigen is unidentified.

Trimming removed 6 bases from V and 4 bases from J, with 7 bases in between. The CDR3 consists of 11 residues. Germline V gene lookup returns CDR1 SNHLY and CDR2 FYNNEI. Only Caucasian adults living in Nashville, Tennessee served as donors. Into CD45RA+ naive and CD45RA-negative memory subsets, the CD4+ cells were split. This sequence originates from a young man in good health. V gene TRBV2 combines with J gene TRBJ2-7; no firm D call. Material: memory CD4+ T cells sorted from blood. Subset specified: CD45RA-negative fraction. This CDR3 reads CASRRAYEQYF. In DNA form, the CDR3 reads TGTGCCAGCAGGCGCGCTTACGAGCAGTACTTC.